The 7 T cell receptor beta chains below all came from one sample that was sequenced in a study of blood T cells in healthy people across ages. PCR was performed a second time for about 6 to 12 cycles using a sample-barcoded 5' primer and a J-beta primer mix. MiXCR was run by TCRdb on the 5' RACE reads, yielding one entry per CDR3 protein. The sample has about 750,000 distinct CDR3 sequences; 53% are singletons. What was sequenced was blood. These receptor sequences come from a man older than 75 in good health.

In its sample, this clonotype was seen a few times. The CDR3 is CASSLLAGDTDTQYF. CDR3 bases: TGCGCCAGCAGCTTACTAGCGGGGGACACAGATACGCAGTATTTT. The chain uses TRBV5-1 and TRBJ2-3, with 11 bases that match TRBD2. Trimming removed 2 bases from V and 2 bases from J; junction bases left unmatched: 1. Germline values: CDR1 SGHRS, CDR2 YFSETQ. This CDR3 has 15 residues.

There are a few counts of this clonotype. This CDR3 is CSADRGKETQYF. CDR3 DNA sequence: TGCAGTGCTGACAGGGGCAAGGAGACCCAGTACTTC. The V gene is TRBV20-1, the J gene TRBJ2-5, with TRBD1 identical over 8 bases. The CDR3 has 12 amino acids. The germline V gene has CDR1 DFQATT and CDR2 SNEGSKA (reference sequence). V shed 5 bases, J shed 5 bases, and the junction held 4 bases outside the gene matches.

This clonotype was recorded a few times. CDR3 region: CATSDAGTSGRSEQFF. CDR3 sequence (DNA): TGTGCCACCAGTGATGCCGGGACTAGCGGGAGAAGTGAGCAGTTCTTC. The chain has TRBV24-1 and TRBJ2-1; TRBD2 agrees at 14 bases. CDR1 and CDR2 (germline): KGHDR, SFDVKD. With 3 bases clipped from V and 9 bases from J, the junction kept 6 bases outside the gene matches. This CDR3 has 16 residues.

The chain combines TRBV7-8 with TRBJ1-2; possible D gene TRBD1, 6 bases. With 3 bases removed from V and 5 bases from J, the gap between germline ends came to 19 bases. The CDR3 runs to 16 residues. CDR1 and CDR2 from the germline V gene are SGHVS and FQNEAQ. CDR3 protein: CASSLGTGSLGYGYTF. CDR3 coding DNA: TGTGCCAGCAGCTTGGGTACAGGGTCCCTAGGGTATGGCTACACCTTC.

This rearrangement joins TRBV10-2 to TRBJ1-6; TRBD1 aligns across 9 bases. The CDR3 covers 14 residues. Germline V gives CDR1 WSHSY, CDR2 SAAADI. V shed 6 bases and J 8 bases; nucleotides not matched to a gene: 5. The CDR3 here is CASSHDRGDSPLHF. The CDR3 region has the DNA TGCGCCAGCAGCCATGACAGGGGGGATTCACCCCTCCACTTT.

The rearrangement joins TRBV6-2 or TRBV6-3 to TRBJ2-5; TRBD1 might be the D (6 bases). The CDR3 loop spans 13 amino acids. The germline V gene has CDR1 MNHEY and CDR2 SVGEGT. V lost 8 bases to trimming and J lost 1 base, with 11 bases between them. CDR3 region: CASAKGGQETQYF. As DNA, the CDR3 is TGTGCCAGCGCAAAAGGGGGCCAAGAGACCCAGTACTTC.

This chain links TRBV20-1 with TRBJ2-3; TRBD2 matches 13 bases. Germline loops: CDR1 DFQATT, CDR2 SNEGSKA (reference sequence). The CDR3 length is 14 residues. The trim removed 6 bases at V and 3 bases at J, leaving 3 bases unmatched. The CDR3 loop reads CSAATSGRTDTQYF. The DNA for the CDR3 is TGCAGTGCAGCGACTAGCGGGAGGACAGATACGCAGTATTTT.